This TCR beta chain was recorded in a study of blood T cell repertoires in COVID-19. Sequencing used immunoSEQ multiplex PCR; TCRdb keeps in-frame clones, though not all of them. The sample comprises 130,000 to 150,000 clones, around four fifths of which are singletons, and roughly 4.4% rests with the top ten. The V gene lost 4 bases and the J gene lost 3 bases, with 10 bases spanning the gap. From germline, CDR1 is SEHNR and CDR2 FQNEAQ (reference sequence). The CDR3 has 13 amino acids. What was sequenced was peripheral blood. This chain links TRBV7-9 with TRBJ2-7; tentatively, D is TRBD1 (7 bases). This sequence was found in a human donor in a cohort sampled during active COVID-19. In DNA, the CDR3 is TGTGCCAGCAGCTGGGGGGACAGCTACGAGCAGTACGTC. Translating gives CASSWGDSYEQYV.